Following are 28 T cell receptor beta chains from one sample sequenced in a study of blood T cell repertoires in COVID-19. Using immunoSEQ multiplex PCR, the repertoire was profiled, and TCRdb retains in-frame clones only, with some absent. Here the sample spans 200,000 or so clones, about 82% being singletons. The source material was peripheral blood. The receptors come from a man in his 60s with COVID-19, enrolled during active disease.

The chain couples TRBV28 to TRBJ2-1; possibly TRBD2 for D (5 bases). This CDR3 is 15 amino acids long. CDR1 is MDHEN and CDR2 is SYDVKM in the germline V gene. V lost 7 bases and J lost 0, with 13 bases in between. CDR3 residues: CASNTIGSSYNEQFF. In DNA, the CDR3 is TGTGCCAGCAACACGATAGGGAGCTCCTACAATGAGCAGTTCTTC.

The CDR3: CASTQGYEQFF. The CDR3 DNA reads as TGTGCCAGCACACAGGGGTATGAGCAGTTCTTC. The genes are TRBV12-3 or TRBV12-4 and TRBJ2-1, with TRBD1 matching 7 bases. The CDR3 has 11 amino acids. Trimming at V came to 7 bases and at J to 8 bases, leaving 2 bases not matched to a gene.

This rearrangement joins TRBV21-1 to TRBJ1-5; the D call in the table, TRBD1, was not verified against the DNA. TRBV21-1 is a listed pseudogene. There are 14 residues in the CDR3. CDR3 in amino acids: CASGGEYSNQPQHF. The DNA for the CDR3 is TGTGCCAGTGGGGGCGAGTACAGCAATCAGCCCCAGCATTTT.

The chain combines TRBV24-1 with TRBJ1-5, with 7 nucleotides matching TRBD1. The CDR3 is 16 amino acids. V was clipped by 3 bases and J by 2 bases; unmatched bases: 6. Germline lookup yields CDR1 KGHDR and CDR2 SFDVKD. The CDR3 DNA is TGTGCCACCAGTGATACAGGGGCAGGAGGCAATCAGCCCCAGCATTTT. Protein sequence: CATSDTGAGGNQPQHF.

The chain combines TRBV10-3 with TRBJ1-4; maybe TRBD1 (6 bases). The CDR3 has 14 amino acids. Germline values: CDR1 ENHRY, CDR2 SYGVKD. Trimming removed 5 bases at V and 6 bases at J, with 13 bases between. CDR3 loop: CAISPGHGDEKLFF. CDR3 DNA sequence: TGTGCCATCAGTCCGGGACACGGCGATGAAAAACTGTTTTTT.

The chain links TRBV3-1 (or the pseudogene TRBV3-2) to TRBJ1-5; TRBD1 aligns across 8 bases. The CDR3 consists of 19 residues. J was trimmed by 2 bases and V by 3 bases; bases with no gene match: 15. Germline V gene data show CDR1 as LGHDT and CDR2 as YNNKEL (reference sequence). In nucleotides, the CDR3 is TGTGCCAGCAGCCAGTTTCGGCGGCTGGACAGGGTAGGCAATCAGCCCCAGCATTTT. Protein: CASSQFRRLDRVGNQPQHF.

This chain connects TRBV5-1 to TRBJ1-6, with 7 nucleotides matching TRBD1. V lost 4 bases, J lost 4 bases, and 8 bases stayed unmatched. This CDR3 has 16 amino acids. Germline CDR1 SGHRS, CDR2 YFSETQ. CDR3: CASSVDEGQYNSPLHF. CDR3 nucleotides: TGCGCCAGCAGCGTAGACGAGGGACAGTATAATTCACCCCTCCACTTT.

V usage is TRBV10-3 and J usage is TRBJ1-2; D gene uncertain. Trimming shortened V by 4 bases and J by 1 base, and 10 bases separated the two germline ends. In germline, CDR1 is ENHRY, CDR2 SYGVKD. The CDR3 is made up of 14 amino acids. The DNA of the CDR3 is TGTGCCATCAGTGGGGCAGGTTTTAACTATGGCTACACCTTC. Translating gives CAISGAGFNYGYTF.

The chain links TRBV28 to TRBJ2-1, with D uncertain. This CDR3 spans 11 amino acids. Germline values: CDR1 MDHEN, CDR2 SYDVKM. Trimming took 5 bases from V and 9 from J, leaving 8 bases between them. The CDR3, as DNA: TGTGCCAGCAGTGACTCCCGTGAGCAGTTCTTC. Residues: CASSDSREQFF.

The chain joins TRBV6-2 or TRBV6-3 to TRBJ2-3; possibly TRBD1 for D (6 bases). Trimming cost V 4 bases and J 2 bases, with 13 bases left between them. CDR1 and CDR2 from the germline V gene are MNHEY and SVGEGT. The CDR3 is 15 amino acids. In DNA, the CDR3 is TGTGCCAGCAGTTGGGGGCACGGGGACACAGATACGCAGTATTTT. It translates to CASSWGHGDTDTQYF.

The chain combines TRBV7-9 with TRBJ1-6, with TRBD1 matching 9 bases. This CDR3 has 15 residues. Germline V CDR1 and CDR2: SEHNR, FQNEAQ (reference sequence). Trimming took 5 bases from V and 9 from J; bases not matched to a gene: 8. CDR3 in amino acids: CASSPTGGLSSPLHF. The CDR3 DNA reads as TGTGCCAGCAGCCCAACAGGGGGCTTGTCTTCACCCCTCCACTTT.

The V gene is TRBV15, the J gene TRBJ1-1; D gene ambiguous. V lost 1 base to trimming and J lost 5 bases, with 11 bases between them. CDR3 length: 14 amino acids. CDR1 and CDR2 from the germline V gene are LNHNV and YYDKDF (reference sequence). CDR3 amino acids: CATSRGDSRTEAFF. For the CDR3, the DNA is TGTGCCACCAGCAGAGGCGATTCTCGTACTGAAGCTTTCTTT.

The chain carries TRBV6-5 and TRBJ1-2, with 8 nucleotides matching TRBD1. The V gene's germline CDR1 is MNHEY and CDR2 SVGAGI. CDR3 length: 13 amino acids. V was clipped by 6 bases and J by 7 bases; unmatched bases: 7. The CDR3 here is CASSSTGGSGYTF. The CDR3, as DNA: TGTGCCAGCAGCTCTACAGGGGGAAGTGGCTACACCTTC.

Note on this clone: The sample contains more than one DNA sequence encoding this CDR3. The rearrangement links TRBV30 to TRBJ1-3; D is uncertain. V lost 3 bases and J 0 bases, leaving 3 bases between the germline ends. There are 12 residues in the CDR3. Looked up from germline, CDR1 is GTSNPN and CDR2 is SVGIG (reference sequence). CDR3 bases: TGTGCCTGGAGCAACTCTGGAAACACCATATATTTT. Protein sequence: CAWSNSGNTIYF. The full variable domain, completed using reference TRBV30 and TRBJ1-3, is SQTIHQWPATLVQPVGSPLSLECTVEGTSNPNLYWYRQAAGRGLQLLFYSVGIGQISSEVPQNLSASRPQDRQFILSSKKLLLSDSGFYLCAWSNSGNTIYFGEGSWLTVV.

This clone was seen once. The chain combines TRBV3-1 (or the pseudogene TRBV3-2) with TRBJ2-1, with 9 bases lining up with TRBD1. With 4 bases clipped from V and 7 bases from J, the junction kept 8 bases outside the gene matches. The CDR3 is 15 amino acids. Per germline, CDR1 LGHDT and CDR2 YNNKEL (reference sequence). The CDR3 DNA follows: TGTGCCAGCAGCCTTAGGACAGGGGCGGGGAATGAGCAGTTCTTC. Encoded protein: CASSLRTGAGNEQFF.

The J gene is TRBJ2-3, the V gene TRBV7-9; tentatively, D is TRBD2 (6 bases). Trimming pared 1 base from V and 0 bases from J, leaving 14 bases between. CDR1 and CDR2 (germline): SEHNR, FQNEAQ (reference sequence). CDR3 length equals 17 residues. CDR3 DNA sequence: TGTGCCAGCAGCTTAGAGGGACTGGGGGGTAGCACAGATACGCAGTATTTT. Amino acids: CASSLEGLGGSTDTQYF.

The gene calls are TRBV27 and TRBJ1-2, with 8 bases aligning to TRBD1. Germline trimming cut 8 bases from V and 3 bases from J; bases unmatched to any gene: 5. The CDR3 has 13 residues. The germline V gene has CDR1 MNHEY and CDR2 SMNVEV (reference sequence). In DNA form, the CDR3 reads TGTGCCAGCGGGGACAGGATGGACTATGGCTACACCTTC. The encoded protein is CASGDRMDYGYTF.

The J gene is TRBJ1-2, the V gene TRBV7-2; no clear D. The CDR3 contains 12 residues. Germline V CDR1 and CDR2: SGHTA, FQGNSA. Trimming pared 5 bases from V and 4 bases from J, leaving 8 bases between. The CDR3, as DNA: TGTGCCAGCAGCGTCAGTGGCTATGGCTACACCTTC. Translating gives CASSVSGYGYTF.

This chain joins TRBV4-1 and TRBJ1-2; 8 bases line up with TRBD1. CDR1 is MGHRA and CDR2 is YSYEKL in the germline V gene. V gave up 6 bases and J gave up 6 bases; unmatched junction bases: 6. CDR3 length: 13 residues. The CDR3 region has the DNA TGCGCCAGCAGTCGGACAGGGCTCGATGGCTACACCTTC. Translated: CASSRTGLDGYTF.

This rearrangement joins TRBV5-1 to TRBJ2-5; 9 bases align to TRBD1. Germline CDR1 is SGHRS and CDR2 is YFSETQ. With V trimmed by 0 bases and J by 5 bases, 8 bases remained unmatched. This CDR3 is 16 amino acids long. The CDR3 sequence is CASSLEGTGTRETQYF. In DNA, the CDR3 is TGCGCCAGCAGCTTGGAAGGGACAGGGACTCGGGAGACCCAGTACTTC.

The gene calls are TRBV19 and TRBJ2-7; the match to TRBD1 covers 11 bases. Trimming cost V 7 bases and J 3 bases; bases outside gene matches: 8. CDR1 and CDR2 (germline): LNHDA, SQIVND (reference sequence). CDR3 length equals 15 residues. The CDR3 coding sequence is TGTGCCAGTACCCCTTCCGGGACAGGGGGCTACGAGCAGTACTTC. Translated, it gives CASTPSGTGGYEQYF.

V gene TRBV21-1 combines with J gene TRBJ2-7; the tabulated D call, TRBD2, remains unverified against the DNA. TRBV21-1 is designated a pseudogene. The length of the CDR3 is 13 residues. The CDR3, as DNA: TGTGCCAGCAGCAAAGTCAGAGGGTCCGAGCAGTACTTC. Its protein is CASSKVRGSEQYF.

The CDR3 loop is CASSPGLGQPQHF. Written as DNA, the CDR3 is TGTGCCAGCAGTCCAGGGTTAGGACAGCCCCAGCATTTT. The chain employs TRBV12-3 or TRBV12-4 and TRBJ1-5; D is possibly TRBD1 (5 bases). This CDR3 comprises 13 residues. V was cut by 5 bases and J by 7 bases, with 12 bases left in between.

This clone was detected only once. The J gene is TRBJ2-7, the V gene TRBV7-9; 11 nucleotides line up with TRBD2. The germline CDR1 and CDR2 sequences are SEHNR and FQNEAQ (reference sequence). The CDR3 spans 15 residues. The V segment lost 5 bases and the J segment 5 bases; nucleotides outside the gene matches: 8. The CDR3 here is CASSQRSGRANEQYF. CDR3 bases: TGTGCCAGCAGCCAGCGTAGCGGGAGGGCCAACGAGCAGTACTTC. The whole variable domain, filled in from reference TRBV7-9 and TRBJ2-7, reads DTGVSQNPRHKITKRGQNVTFRCDPISEHNRLYWYRQTLGQGPEFLTYFQNEAQLEKSRLLSDRFSAERPKGSFSTLEIQRTEQGDSAMYLCASSQRSGRANEQYFGPGTRLTVT.

The chain uses TRBV28 and TRBJ1-5; TRBD1 matches 11 bases. Germline lookup yields CDR1 MDHEN and CDR2 SYDVKM. V was clipped by 2 bases and J by 6 bases; unmatched bases: 6. The CDR3 totals 16 residues. CDR3 sequence: CASSLTGTGGIQPQHF. Written as DNA, the CDR3 is TGTGCCAGCAGTTTAACCGGGACAGGGGGGATTCAGCCCCAGCATTTT.

This clone was seen a single time. The chain joins TRBV29-1 to TRBJ2-5, with 9 bases matching TRBD1. V gave up 6 bases and J gave up 1 base; unmatched junction bases: 6. Germline lookup yields CDR1 SQVTM and CDR2 ANQGSEA. There are 14 residues in the CDR3. CDR3 bases: TGCAGCGTAGCCGGGACAGGGTTCCAAGAGACCCAGTACTTC. Amino acids: CSVAGTGFQETQYF.

The chain is built from TRBV10-3 and TRBJ1-1; no clear D gene. This CDR3 is built from 15 residues. Germline V gives CDR1 ENHRY, CDR2 SYGVKD. Deletions cut 2 bases from V and 0 bases from J, with 10 bases between. The CDR3 here is CAISEIMGVNTEAFF. In DNA, the CDR3 is TGTGCCATCAGTGAGATAATGGGAGTGAACACTGAAGCTTTCTTT.

The J gene is TRBJ1-5, the V gene TRBV18; maybe TRBD1 (6 bases). V lost 2 bases and J 6 bases, leaving 14 bases between the germline ends. CDR3 length: 15 residues. CDR1 and CDR2 (germline): KGHSH, LQKENI. Here the CDR3 reads CASSPGGGRFQPQHF. The CDR3 DNA is TGTGCCAGCTCACCAGGGGGCGGGCGGTTTCAGCCCCAGCATTTT.